This TCR beta chain was found in a study of blood T cell repertoires in COVID-19. In the study overall: Samples taken during acute and convalescent COVID-19 were collected in the United States, Italy and Spain.

Cohort placement rested on clinical history that participants reported themselves. Two consecutive negative NP/OP PCR tests, clearance, or resolved symptoms defined Cohort 3 recovery. Repertoires were generated with immunoSEQ multiplex PCR, while TCRdb's copy carries only in-frame clones and drops some. The repertoire holds fewer than 400,000 clones, with roughly 89% as singletons. Germline V gene sequence: CDR1 MNHNY, CDR2 SVGAGI (reference sequence). The CDR3 consists of 13 residues. Unmatched junction bases numbered 3, after V lost 7 bases and J lost 6 bases. The sequencing sample was made of PBMCs or T cells enriched from blood (not recorded which). The sequence was obtained from a woman between 18 and 29 years old who had recovered from COVID-19. The chain uses TRBV6-6 and TRBJ2-7; TRBD2 aligns across 13 bases. CDR3 DNA: TGTGCCAGCACGACTAGCGGGGGGCCCGAGCAGTACTTC. It is translated as CASTTSGGPEQYF.